The 30 T cell receptor beta chains in this list originate from one sample, sequenced in a study of T cell responses to AZD1222 COVID-19 vaccine. Clones were read by immunoSEQ multiplex PCR, and TCRdb kept only the in-frame ones, dropping some. Altogether 150,000 to 200,000 clones are present, 90% to 95% being singletons, with the ten largest covering about 4.6%. The source was peripheral blood, collected 28 days after the second AZD1222 dose. The source of these receptors is an adult who received the AZD1222 COVID-19 vaccine.

V and J are TRBV11-2 and TRBJ2-7; 8 bases map to TRBD1. Germline CDR1 SGHAT, CDR2 FQNNGV. Trimming cost V 3 bases and J 2 bases; bases outside gene matches: 6. The CDR3 consists of 15 residues. The CDR3 DNA sequence: TGTGCCAGCAGCTTTAGGACAGGGACCACCTACGAGCAGTACTTC. This codes for CASSFRTGTTYEQYF.

The gene calls are TRBV27 and TRBJ2-1, with TRBD2 matching over 14 bases. V was pared by 4 bases and J by 6 bases, with 5 bases of the junction left unmatched. CDR3 length equals 16 residues. Germline loops: CDR1 MNHEY, CDR2 SMNVEV (reference sequence). CDR3: CASSSTTSGRGNEQFF. The CDR3 DNA reads TGTGCCAGCAGTTCCACGACTAGCGGGAGGGGCAATGAGCAGTTCTTC.

This clone was seen only once. The V call is TRBV19, the J call TRBJ2-7; TRBD2 agrees at 10 bases. This CDR3 has 15 amino acids. V lost 4 bases, J lost 2 bases, and 5 bases stayed unmatched. Germline values: CDR1 LNHDA, CDR2 SQIVND (reference sequence). The CDR3 is CASSNLAGAAYEQYF. The CDR3 bases are TGTGCCAGTAGTAACCTAGCGGGAGCTGCCTACGAGCAGTACTTC.

The chain has TRBV6-5 and TRBJ1-2, with TRBD1 matching over 10 bases. The germline gives CDR1 MNHEY, CDR2 SVGAGI. V lost 6 bases, J lost 7 bases, and 8 bases stayed unmatched. The CDR3 sequence is 14 residues long. The CDR3 DNA reads as TGTGCCAGCAGACGGGGGACAGGGGCGTTTGGCTACACCTTC. Translated, it gives CASRRGTGAFGYTF.

V and J are TRBV28 and TRBJ1-5; tentatively, D is TRBD1 (6 bases). V was trimmed by 7 bases and J by 6 bases, leaving 16 bases between them. Germline assignment: CDR1 MDHEN and CDR2 SYDVKM. The CDR3 spans 14 residues. CDR3 DNA: TGTGCCAGCACCTCGGGGGGCGCGGGTCAGCCCCAGCATTTT. Its protein is CASTSGGAGQPQHF.

The rearrangement uses TRBV5-1 and TRBJ2-1, with TRBD2 matching 16 bases. V trimming: 4 bases; J trimming: 4 bases; junction bases outside the gene matches: 8. Germline V CDR1 and CDR2: SGHRS, YFSETQ. The CDR3 covers 18 residues. The CDR3 region is CASSQGLAGGGFYNEQFF. CDR3 DNA sequence: TGCGCCAGCAGCCAGGGACTAGCGGGAGGGGGGTTTTACAATGAGCAGTTCTTC.

The chain has TRBV30 and TRBJ2-7, with 8 bases that match TRBD2. Germline assignment: CDR1 GTSNPN and CDR2 SVGIG (reference sequence). Losses at the gene ends were 0 bases for V and 4 bases for J; bases not matched to a gene: 5. The CDR3 loop spans 14 amino acids. The CDR3 region is CAWSVLAVQYEQYF. DNA for the CDR3: TGTGCCTGGAGTGTACTAGCGGTTCAGTACGAGCAGTACTTC.

This clone has only one observation. The chain has TRBV5-4 and TRBJ2-7; a weak D match, TRBD1 (6 bases). Germline CDR1 SGHNT, CDR2 YYREEE (reference sequence). The CDR3 is 16 residues long. V lost 0 bases and J 3 bases, leaving 16 bases between the germline ends. CDR3 sequence: CASSLAGQLGHYEQYF. The CDR3 DNA is TGTGCCAGCAGCTTGGCCGGACAGCTAGGCCACTACGAGCAGTACTTC.

This chain uses TRBV7-8 with TRBJ2-1; 7 positions match TRBD2. The germline gives CDR1 SGHVS, CDR2 FQNEAQ. Trimming cost V 5 bases and J 9 bases; bases outside gene matches: 7. This CDR3 has 13 residues. The chain's CDR3 is CASSRDWGGEQFF. Here the CDR3 DNA reads TGTGCCAGCAGCCGGGACTGGGGGGGTGAGCAGTTCTTC.

The rearrangement joins TRBV2 to TRBJ1-2; D is uncertain. There are 13 residues in the CDR3. The germline V gene has CDR1 SNHLY and CDR2 FYNNEI. The V and J ends lost 3 bases and 1 base respectively, with 6 bases between them. The CDR3 reads CASSEGLNYGYTF. The CDR3 bases are TGTGCCAGCAGTGAGGGTCTTAACTATGGCTACACCTTC.

CDR3 DNA sequence: TGTGCCAGCAGCTTAGGTAGCGGGAGTCGCTATGAGCAGTTCTTC. Its translation is CASSLGSGSRYEQFF. The chain recombines TRBV11-2 with TRBJ2-1; 9 positions match TRBD2. V shed 1 base and J 8 bases; nucleotides not matched to a gene: 6. The CDR3 is made up of 15 amino acids. Looked up from germline, CDR1 is SGHAT and CDR2 is FQNNGV.

CDR3 in amino acids: CASSYRDLETSPLHF. As DNA, the CDR3 is TGTGCCAGCAGTTACAGGGACCTGGAAACTTCACCCCTCCACTTT. The chain has TRBV28 and TRBJ1-6, with D tentatively TRBD1 (6 bases). The V gene lost 4 bases and the J gene lost 9 bases, with 16 bases spanning the gap. This CDR3 region has 15 residues. Germline V gene sequence: CDR1 MDHEN, CDR2 SYDVKM.

The V call is TRBV7-2, the J call TRBJ1-1, with 8 bases fitting TRBD1. Trimming at V came to 5 bases and at J to 7 bases, leaving 15 bases not matched to a gene. The CDR3 extends over 16 amino acids. The germline gives CDR1 SGHTA, CDR2 FQGNSA. CDR3 protein: CASSVPGQAGQNEAFF. CDR3 coding DNA: TGTGCCAGCAGCGTTCCGGGACAGGCAGGACAGAATGAAGCTTTCTTT.

This chain links TRBV6-5 with TRBJ2-7, with D possibly matching TRBD2 (6 bases). CDR3 size: 15 residues. Germline assignment: CDR1 MNHEY and CDR2 SVGAGI. V lost 0 bases to trimming and J lost 0 bases, with 9 bases between them. The chain's CDR3 is CASSYSIGGSYEQYF. As DNA, the CDR3 is TGTGCCAGCAGTTACTCCATCGGGGGCTCCTACGAGCAGTACTTC.

The chain uses TRBV19 and TRBJ1-6; 7 bases are a match to TRBD1. Germline trimming cut 6 bases from V and 7 bases from J; bases unmatched to any gene: 9. CDR3 length: 15 amino acids. Germline-derived CDR1 and CDR2 are LNHDA and SQIVND (reference sequence). The DNA for the CDR3 is TGTGCCAGTAGCGAACAGTCGACAGGGAATTCACCCCTCCACTTT. It yields the protein CASSEQSTGNSPLHF.

V is TRBV5-8 and J is TRBJ2-1; a weak D match, TRBD1 (5 bases). CDR1 is SGHTS, CDR2 YDEGEE, per germline. The V end lost 4 bases, the J end lost 8 bases, and 10 bases lay between the germline ends. This CDR3 is 12 amino acids long. For the CDR3, the DNA is TGTGCCAGCAGCCCCTGGGGCGATGAGCAGTTCTTC. Translating it yields CASSPWGDEQFF.

This clone was observed once. DNA of the CDR3: TGTGCCAGCAGCTTTATGGGGAACAGGGGGAGGAATGAGCAGTTCTTC. Translated, it gives CASSFMGNRGRNEQFF. V is TRBV7-9 and J is TRBJ2-1; 8 nucleotides agree with TRBD1. The J segment lost 7 bases and the V segment lost 3 bases, leaving 11 bases of the junction unmatched. CDR3 length: 16 residues. Germline V gene lookup returns CDR1 SEHNR and CDR2 FQNEAQ (reference sequence).

This chain uses TRBV9 with TRBJ1-1; D gene unclear. This CDR3 is built from 14 residues. Looked up from germline, CDR1 is SGDLS and CDR2 is YYNGEE. V dropped 5 bases and J dropped 2 bases, with 13 bases sitting between them. CDR3 region: CASSLDPSNTEAFF. In DNA form, the CDR3 reads TGTGCCAGCAGTCTCGACCCTAGCAACACTGAAGCTTTCTTT.

The chain employs TRBV5-4 and TRBJ1-5, with a tentative D call TRBD1 (5 bases). CDR1 SGHNT and CDR2 YYREEE come from the germline V gene (reference sequence). With 3 bases removed from V and 7 bases from J, the gap between germline ends came to 17 bases. The CDR3 sequence is 15 residues long. CDR3 loop: CASSWGPDWAQPQHF. Written as DNA, the CDR3 is TGTGCCAGCAGCTGGGGCCCGGACTGGGCCCAGCCCCAGCATTTT. The whole variable domain, filled in from reference TRBV5-4 and TRBJ1-5, reads ETGVTQSPTHLIKTRGQQVTLRCSSQSGHNTVSWYQQALGQGPQFIFQYYREEENGRGNFPPRFSGLQFPNYSSELNVNALELDDSALYLCASSWGPDWAQPQHFGDGTRLSIL.

The chain links TRBV29-1 to TRBJ2-7; 8 bases match TRBD1. CDR3 size: 12 residues. J was trimmed by 3 bases and V by 6 bases; bases with no gene match: 4. Germline loops: CDR1 SQVTM, CDR2 ANQGSEA. CDR3 in DNA: TGCAGCGTCCAGGGGGCGGACTACGAGCAGTACTTC. Translation: CSVQGADYEQYF.

The chain combines TRBV10-1 with TRBJ2-1; 8 bases align to TRBD2. CDR1 is WNHNN, CDR2 SYGVQD, per germline (reference sequence). V shed 4 bases, J shed 8 bases, and the junction held 16 bases outside the gene matches. The CDR3 sequence is 17 residues long. CDR3 DNA sequence: TGCGCCAGCAGTGCGCCCCGAGGAGCGGGAGAAGTCGATGAGCAGTTCTTC. This encodes CASSAPRGAGEVDEQFF.

J is TRBJ1-2 and V is TRBV4-3, with D uncertain. Germline CDR1 is LGHNA and CDR2 is YSLEER. V was clipped by 0 bases and J by 4 bases, with 21 bases between them. The CDR3 is 18 residues long. As DNA, the CDR3 is TGCGCCAGCAGCCAAGAAATCTGGCGGGCAGACAAGTCCTATGGCTACACCTTC. It codes for CASSQEIWRADKSYGYTF.

The chain carries TRBV19 and TRBJ1-3, with no clear D. V lost 3 bases, J lost 0 bases, and 18 bases lay in between. The CDR3 length is 18 residues. CDR1 and CDR2 from the germline V gene are LNHDA and SQIVND (reference sequence). CDR3 residues: CASSIEGTGVYSGNTIYF. The CDR3 DNA reads as TGTGCCAGTAGTATCGAAGGCACCGGGGTTTACTCTGGAAACACCATATATTTT.

The CDR3 spells CASSFGTGGTEQFF. The CDR3 DNA reads as TGCGCCAGCAGCTTCGGGACAGGGGGCACAGAGCAGTTCTTC. This sequence joins TRBV5-1 and TRBJ2-1; 12 bases align to TRBD1. This CDR3 is 14 amino acids long. The germline CDR1 and CDR2 sequences are SGHRS and YFSETQ. J lost 10 bases, V lost 2 bases, and 4 bases had no gene match.

V and J are TRBV19 and TRBJ2-1, with 9 bases fitting TRBD2. The CDR3 has 14 amino acids. Germline CDR1 and CDR2: LNHDA and SQIVND (reference sequence). J gave up 5 bases and V 9 bases, and 8 bases lay outside the gene matches. CDR3 in DNA: TGTGCCAGCACCCCACTAGCGGGTAACAATGAGCAGTTCTTC. It codes for CASTPLAGNNEQFF.

The chain recombines TRBV30 with TRBJ1-4, with D perhaps matching TRBD1 (6 bases). Germline V gene sequence: CDR1 GTSNPN, CDR2 SVGIG (reference sequence). Deletions cut 2 bases from V and 6 bases from J, with 13 bases between. The CDR3 is 14 amino acids. CDR3 sequence (DNA): TGTGCCTGGAGTTTGGGGGGCTCAGATGAAAAACTGTTTTTT. It translates to CAWSLGGSDEKLFF.

V is TRBV18 and J is TRBJ2-1, with a weak D call TRBD1 (6 bases). The germline gives CDR1 KGHSH, CDR2 LQKENI. This CDR3 comprises 17 residues. V was trimmed by 0 bases and J by 1 base, leaving 13 bases between them. CDR3 sequence reads: CASSPPSRGRSYNEQFF. As DNA, the CDR3 is TGTGCCAGCTCACCACCCTCCAGGGGCCGATCCTACAATGAGCAGTTCTTC. Drawing the rest from reference TRBV18 and TRBJ2-1, the complete variable domain is NAGVMQNPRHLVRRRGQEARLRCSPMKGHSHVYWYRQLPEEGLKFMVYLQKENIIDESGMPKERFSAEFPKEGPSILRIQQVVRGDSAAYFCASSPPSRGRSYNEQFFGPGTRLTVL.

This sequence joins TRBV5-1 and TRBJ2-3, with 7 nucleotides matching TRBD2. The trim removed 0 bases at V and 0 bases at J, leaving 10 bases unmatched. Germline CDR1 reads SGHRS; CDR2 reads YFSETQ. This CDR3 contains 18 residues. The CDR3 spells CASSLGAGVLSSTDTQYF. The CDR3 DNA reads as TGCGCCAGCAGCTTGGGGGCGGGAGTTTTATCTAGCACAGATACGCAGTATTTT.

The V call is TRBV15, the J call TRBJ2-3, with D tentatively TRBD2 (6 bases). This CDR3 spans 17 amino acids. Trimming shortened V by 3 bases and J by 1 base, and 17 bases separated the two germline ends. Germline values: CDR1 LNHNV, CDR2 YYDKDF (reference sequence). The CDR3 region is CATSSRGGAGRTDTQYF. CDR3 in DNA: TGTGCCACCAGCAGTCGAGGAGGGGCCGGACGCACAGATACGCAGTATTTT.

The V call is TRBV5-1, the J call TRBJ2-2; 8 bases match TRBD2. The V segment lost 0 bases and the J segment 5 bases; nucleotides outside the gene matches: 12. The germline V gene has CDR1 SGHRS and CDR2 YFSETQ. The CDR3 covers 18 residues. The chain's CDR3 is CASSLARAGVAGTGELFF. DNA for the CDR3: TGCGCCAGCAGCTTGGCCCGGGCGGGTGTAGCGGGGACCGGGGAGCTGTTTTTT. Variable domain in full (rest from reference TRBV5-1 and TRBJ2-2): KAGVTQTPRYLIKTRGQQVTLSCSPISGHRSVSWYQQTPGQGLQFLFEYFSETQRNKGNFPGRFSGRQFSNSRSEMNVSTLELGDSALYLCASSLARAGVAGTGELFFGEGSRLTVL.